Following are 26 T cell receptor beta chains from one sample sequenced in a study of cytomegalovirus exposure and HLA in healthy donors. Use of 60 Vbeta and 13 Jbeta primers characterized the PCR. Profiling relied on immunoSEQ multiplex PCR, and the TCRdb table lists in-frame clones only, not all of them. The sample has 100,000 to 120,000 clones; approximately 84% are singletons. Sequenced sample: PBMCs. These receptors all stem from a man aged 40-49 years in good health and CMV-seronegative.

Here the CDR3 reads CAIRLGTADEQFF. Here the CDR3 DNA reads TGTGCCATCCGTCTCGGGACTGCAGATGAGCAGTTCTTC. The rearrangement links TRBV10-3 to TRBJ2-1, with a tentative D call TRBD2 (6 bases). Between the trimmed V and J ends, which lost 8 bases and 8 bases, there was a span of 16 bases. The CDR3 runs to 13 residues. Germline V gene lookup returns CDR1 ENHRY and CDR2 SYGVKD.

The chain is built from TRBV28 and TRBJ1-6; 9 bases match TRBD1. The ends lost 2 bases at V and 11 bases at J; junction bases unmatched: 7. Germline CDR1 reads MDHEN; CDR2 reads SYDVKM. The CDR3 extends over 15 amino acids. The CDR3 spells CASSLHRDRVPPLHF. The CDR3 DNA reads TGTGCCAGCAGTTTACATCGGGACAGGGTGCCACCCCTCCACTTT. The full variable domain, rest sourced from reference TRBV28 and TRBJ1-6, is DVKVTQSSRYLVKRTGEKVFLECVQDMDHENMFWYRQDPGLGLRLIYFSYDVKMKEKGDIPEGYSVSREKKERFSLILESASTNQTSMYLCASSLHRDRVPPLHFGNGTRLTVT.

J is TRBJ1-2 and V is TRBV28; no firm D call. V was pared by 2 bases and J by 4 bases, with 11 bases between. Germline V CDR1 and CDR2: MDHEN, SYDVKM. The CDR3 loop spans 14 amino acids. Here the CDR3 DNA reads TGTGCCAGCAGTTTAGGGCAGCTCTTCTATGGCTACACCTTC. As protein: CASSLGQLFYGYTF.

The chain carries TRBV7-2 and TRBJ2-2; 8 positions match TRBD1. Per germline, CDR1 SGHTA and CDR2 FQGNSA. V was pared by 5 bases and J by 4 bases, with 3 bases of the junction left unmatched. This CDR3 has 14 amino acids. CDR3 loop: CASSLTGGTGELFF. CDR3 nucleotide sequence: TGTGCCAGCAGCCTCACAGGGGGCACCGGGGAGCTGTTTTTT. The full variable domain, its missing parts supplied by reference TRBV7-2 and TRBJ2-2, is GAGVSQSPSNKVTEKGKDVELRCDPISGHTALYWYRQSLGQGLEFLIYFQGNSAPDKSGLPSDRFSAERTGGSVSTLTIQRTQQEDSAVYLCASSLTGGTGELFFGEGSRLTVL.

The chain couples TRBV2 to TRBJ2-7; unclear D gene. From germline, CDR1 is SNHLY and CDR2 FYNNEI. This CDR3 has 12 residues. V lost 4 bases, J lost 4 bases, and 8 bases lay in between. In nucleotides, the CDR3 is TGTGCCAGCAGTGCCAGGTGGTACGAGCAGTACTTC. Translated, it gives CASSARWYEQYF.

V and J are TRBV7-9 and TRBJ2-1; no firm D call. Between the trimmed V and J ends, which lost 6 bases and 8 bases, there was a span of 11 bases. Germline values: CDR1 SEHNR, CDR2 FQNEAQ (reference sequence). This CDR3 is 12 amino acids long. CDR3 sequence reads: CASSSSLDEQFF. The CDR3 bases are TGTGCCAGCAGTTCAAGCCTGGATGAGCAGTTCTTC. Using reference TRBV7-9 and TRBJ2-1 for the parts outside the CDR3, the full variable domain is DTGVSQNPRHKITKRGQNVTFRCDPISEHNRLYWYRQTLGQGPEFLTYFQNEAQLEKSRLLSDRFSAERPKGSFSTLEIQRTEQGDSAMYLCASSSSLDEQFFGPGTRLTVL.

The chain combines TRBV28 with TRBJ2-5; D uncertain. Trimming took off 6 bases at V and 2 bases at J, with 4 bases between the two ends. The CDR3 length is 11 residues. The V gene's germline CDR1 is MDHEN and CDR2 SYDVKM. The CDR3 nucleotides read TGTGCCAGCAGACGGCAAGAGACCCAGTACTTC. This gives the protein CASRRQETQYF.

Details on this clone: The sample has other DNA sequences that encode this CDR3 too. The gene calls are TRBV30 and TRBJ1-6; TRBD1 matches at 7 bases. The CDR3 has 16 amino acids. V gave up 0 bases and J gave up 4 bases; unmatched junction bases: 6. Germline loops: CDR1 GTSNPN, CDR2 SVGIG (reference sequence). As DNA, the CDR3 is TGTGCCTGGAGTGTACGGGACAGTGATTATAATTCACCCCTCCACTTT. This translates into CAWSVRDSDYNSPLHF.

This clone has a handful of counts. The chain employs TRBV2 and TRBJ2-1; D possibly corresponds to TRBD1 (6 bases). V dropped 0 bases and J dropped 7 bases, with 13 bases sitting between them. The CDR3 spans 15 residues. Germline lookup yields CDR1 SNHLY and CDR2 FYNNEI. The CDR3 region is CASSEALGAGNEQFF. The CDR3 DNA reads TGTGCCAGCAGTGAAGCGCTGGGGGCCGGAAATGAGCAGTTCTTC.

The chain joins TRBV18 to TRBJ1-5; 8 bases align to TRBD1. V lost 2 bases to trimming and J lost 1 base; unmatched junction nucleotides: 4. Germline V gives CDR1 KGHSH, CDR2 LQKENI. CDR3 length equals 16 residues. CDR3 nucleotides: TGTGCCAGCTCACCATCGACAGGGGTAAGCAATCAGCCCCAGCATTTT. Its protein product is CASSPSTGVSNQPQHF.

CDR3 nucleotides: TGTGCCAGCAGGCCGCGCCTGAACACTGAAGCTTTCTTT. Translation: CASRPRLNTEAFF. V is TRBV5-4 and J is TRBJ1-1; D remains ambiguous. The germline gives CDR1 SGHNT, CDR2 YYREEE (reference sequence). V was pared by 5 bases and J by 0 bases, with 8 bases between. This CDR3 spans 13 amino acids. The full variable domain, rest sourced from reference TRBV5-4 and TRBJ1-1, is ETGVTQSPTHLIKTRGQQVTLRCSSQSGHNTVSWYQQALGQGPQFIFQYYREEENGRGNFPPRFSGLQFPNYSSELNVNALELDDSALYLCASRPRLNTEAFFGQGTRLTVV.

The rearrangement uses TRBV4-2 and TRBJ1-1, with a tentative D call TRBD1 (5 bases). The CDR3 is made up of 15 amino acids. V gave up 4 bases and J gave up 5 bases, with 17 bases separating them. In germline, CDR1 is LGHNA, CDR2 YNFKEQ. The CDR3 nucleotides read TGTGCCAGCAGCCGGGGGGGGATGACGGGGACTGAAGCTTTCTTT. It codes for CASSRGGMTGTEAFF.

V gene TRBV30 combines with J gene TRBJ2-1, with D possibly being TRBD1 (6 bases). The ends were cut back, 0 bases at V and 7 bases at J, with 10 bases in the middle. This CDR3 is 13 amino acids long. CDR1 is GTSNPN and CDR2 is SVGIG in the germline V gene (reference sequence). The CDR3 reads CAWSVLRGNEQFF. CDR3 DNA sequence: TGTGCCTGGAGTGTACTAAGGGGGAATGAGCAGTTCTTC.

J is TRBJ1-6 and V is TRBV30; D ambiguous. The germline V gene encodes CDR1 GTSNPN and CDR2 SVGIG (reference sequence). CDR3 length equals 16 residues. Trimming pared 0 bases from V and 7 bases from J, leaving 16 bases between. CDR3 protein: CAWSVLRTGANSPLHF. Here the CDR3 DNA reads TGTGCCTGGAGTGTACTTAGGACGGGAGCCAATTCACCCCTCCACTTT.

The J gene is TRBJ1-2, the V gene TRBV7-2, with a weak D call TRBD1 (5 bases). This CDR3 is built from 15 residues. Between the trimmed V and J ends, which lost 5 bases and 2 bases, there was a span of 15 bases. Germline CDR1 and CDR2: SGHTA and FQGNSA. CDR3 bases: TGTGCCAGCAGCCGTAAGGGGATGTTGAACTATGGCTACACCTTC. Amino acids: CASSRKGMLNYGYTF. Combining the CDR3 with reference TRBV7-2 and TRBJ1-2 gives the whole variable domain GAGVSQSPSNKVTEKGKDVELRCDPISGHTALYWYRQSLGQGLEFLIYFQGNSAPDKSGLPSDRFSAERTGGSVSTLTIQRTQQEDSAVYLCASSRKGMLNYGYTFGSGTRLTVV.

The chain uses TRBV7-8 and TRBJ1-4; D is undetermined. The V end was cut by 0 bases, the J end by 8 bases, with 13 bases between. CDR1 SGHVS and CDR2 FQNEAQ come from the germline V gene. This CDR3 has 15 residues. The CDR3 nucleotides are TGTGCCAGCAGCTTAGCTTTGGCGGGTACCGAAAAACTGTTTTTT. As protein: CASSLALAGTEKLFF.

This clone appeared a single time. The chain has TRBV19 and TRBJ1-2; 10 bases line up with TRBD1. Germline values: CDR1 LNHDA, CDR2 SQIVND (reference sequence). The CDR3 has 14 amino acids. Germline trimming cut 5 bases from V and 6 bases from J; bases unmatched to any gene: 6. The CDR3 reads CASSRQGASHGYTF. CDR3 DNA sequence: TGTGCCAGTAGTCGACAGGGGGCAAGTCATGGCTACACCTTC.

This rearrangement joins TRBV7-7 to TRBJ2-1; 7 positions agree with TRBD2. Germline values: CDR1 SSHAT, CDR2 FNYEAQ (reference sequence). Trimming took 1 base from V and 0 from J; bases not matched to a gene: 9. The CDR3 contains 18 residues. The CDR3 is CASSLGPSGGNSYNEQFF. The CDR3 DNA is TGTGCCAGCAGCTTAGGACCGTCGGGGGGAAACTCCTACAATGAGCAGTTCTTC.

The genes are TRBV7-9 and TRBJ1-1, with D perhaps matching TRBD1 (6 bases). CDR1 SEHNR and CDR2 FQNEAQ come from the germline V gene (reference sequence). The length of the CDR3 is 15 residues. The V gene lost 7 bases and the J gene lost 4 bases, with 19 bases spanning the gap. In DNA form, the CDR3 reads TGTGCCAGCACCACCTTGGGGTTGGGGGCCACTGAAGCTTTCTTT. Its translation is CASTTLGLGATEAFF.

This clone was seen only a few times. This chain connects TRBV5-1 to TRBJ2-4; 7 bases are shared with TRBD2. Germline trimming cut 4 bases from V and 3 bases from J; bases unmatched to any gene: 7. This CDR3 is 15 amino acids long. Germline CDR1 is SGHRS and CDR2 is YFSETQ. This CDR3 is CASSAGDFGKNIQYF. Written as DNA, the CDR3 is TGCGCCAGCAGCGCGGGGGATTTTGGCAAAAACATTCAGTACTTC.

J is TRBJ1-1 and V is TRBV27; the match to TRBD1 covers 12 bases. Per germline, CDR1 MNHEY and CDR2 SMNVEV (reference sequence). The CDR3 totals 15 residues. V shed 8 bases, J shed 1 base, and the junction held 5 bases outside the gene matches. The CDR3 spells CASRDRGRQNTEAFF. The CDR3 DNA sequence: TGTGCCAGCCGGGACAGGGGGCGACAGAACACTGAAGCTTTCTTT.

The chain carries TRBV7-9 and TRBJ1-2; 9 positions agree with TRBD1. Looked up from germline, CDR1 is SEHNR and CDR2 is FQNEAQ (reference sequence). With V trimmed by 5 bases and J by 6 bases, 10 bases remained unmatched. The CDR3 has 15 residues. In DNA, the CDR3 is TGTGCCAGCAGCCCACCGGGACAGGGCGGGCATGGCTACACCTTC. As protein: CASSPPGQGGHGYTF.

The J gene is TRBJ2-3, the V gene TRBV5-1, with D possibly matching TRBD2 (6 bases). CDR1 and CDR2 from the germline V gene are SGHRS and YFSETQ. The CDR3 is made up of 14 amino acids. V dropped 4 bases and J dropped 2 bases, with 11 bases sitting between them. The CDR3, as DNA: TGCGCCAGCAGCCCTACTAGCCCCACAGATACGCAGTATTTT. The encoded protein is CASSPTSPTDTQYF.

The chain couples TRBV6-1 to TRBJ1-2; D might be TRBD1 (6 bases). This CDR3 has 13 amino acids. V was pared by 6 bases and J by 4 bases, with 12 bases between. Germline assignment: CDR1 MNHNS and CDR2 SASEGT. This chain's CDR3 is CASRPTGTYGYTF. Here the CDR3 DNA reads TGTGCCAGCAGGCCGACAGGAACCTATGGCTACACCTTC.

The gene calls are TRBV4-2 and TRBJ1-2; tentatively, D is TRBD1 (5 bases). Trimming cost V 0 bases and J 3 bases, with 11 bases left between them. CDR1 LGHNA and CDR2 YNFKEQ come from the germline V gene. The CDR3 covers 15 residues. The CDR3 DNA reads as TGTGCCAGCAGCCAAGAAAGAACAGGCCACTATGGCTACACCTTC. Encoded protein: CASSQERTGHYGYTF.

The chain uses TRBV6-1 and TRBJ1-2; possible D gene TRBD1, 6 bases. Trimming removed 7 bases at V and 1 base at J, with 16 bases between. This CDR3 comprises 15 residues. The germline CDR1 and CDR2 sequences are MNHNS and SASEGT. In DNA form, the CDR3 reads TGTGCCAGCATAACATGGGGGCCCATTAACTATGGCTACACCTTC. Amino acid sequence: CASITWGPINYGYTF.